This T cell receptor beta chain is drawn from a study of PD-L1 blockade in urothelial cancer (dated by TCRdb to the late 2010s). With regard to the full study: Therapy was started at some point between 2014 and 2016 for all patients, and atezolizumab 1,200 mg was administered intravenously every 3 weeks. About 85% of the roughly 29 patients were identified as males with urothelial cancer of bladder origin, and a prior smoking history was reported by 18 of 29 patients. Patients had an ECOG performance status of 0 or 1 and had received between 0 and 3 prior chemotherapy regimens. Blood samples were analyzed at two time points: 3 weeks after treatment start (second dose) and 6 weeks after treatment start. A median of 141,255 T cells and 80,000 or so unique TCRs was obtained from blood samples, and a median clonality of roughly 0.082 was observed. The study was an exploratory multi-omic analysis of somatic, immune and clinical correlates of response to PD-L1 blockade with atezolizumab in urothelial cancer. Pretreatment tumor samples and matched peripheral blood, collected serially before and after atezolizumab treatment, underwent TCR sequencing. Progression-free survival longer than 6 months counted as durable clinical benefit, and TCR features were additionally tested against both progression-free and overall survival. In the same patients who had TCR sequencing, pretreatment tumors also underwent whole exome sequencing and RNA sequencing. Roughly ten patients achieved durable clinical benefit and about 19 did not. Pretreatment blood TCR-seq was available for fewer than 30 patients, at least one posttreatment blood collection was obtained for some 25 patients, and tumor TCR-seq was available for some 25 patients. Paper-wide results and their limitations: Patients with durable benefit showed greater expansion of tumor-associated TCR clones in peripheral blood 3 weeks after starting treatment (n ≈ 20, p = 0.022). A pretreatment peripheral blood TCR clonality below the median was linked to improved progression-free and overall survival. Because of the small sample size (n ≈ 30) and the many exploratory analyses performed, the results are intended to be regarded as hypothesis-generating.

Of note for this clone: Its antigen has not been determined. The sample holds no much larger clone one base away, and base qualities are not on file.

Synthetic TCR analog templates were spiked into each PCR so that absolute template abundance could be estimated from read counts. TCRbeta CDR3 regions were amplified from genomic DNA with bias-controlled V and J gene primers using the immunoSEQ assay. Sequencing of rearranged TCRbeta segments was done at approximately 20X coverage. The study's processing was this. Clustering was used to correct sequencing errors, and CDR3s were annotated against IMGT to assign V, D and J genes. Downstream analyses used only productive TCRbeta rearrangements and left out out-of-frame or stop-codon sequences. To compute clonality, Shannon entropy was normalized by the log of the number of unique productive sequences and then subtracted from one. Fisher's exact test with Benjamini-Hochberg correction, using a cutoff of adjusted p below 0.01, was how clones that differed between time points or between blood and tumor were identified. TCRdb's version of the immuneACCESS table is confined to in-frame rearrangements and falls short of the full clone set. An unresolved V gene accounts for under half of the shortfall where checked; the remainder is of unknown origin. V and J calls and clone size are as listed in that table; D and trimming were resolved from the DNA. In all, the sample holds tens of thousands of clones, and around 87% of those were seen once. Clones ranked in the top ten supply less than 2% of the sample.

The cohort included some 30 patients with locally advanced or metastatic urothelial carcinoma who were treated at Memorial Sloan Kettering on a trial protocol. Peripheral blood mononuclear cells were collected pretreatment and during treatment, with between 1 and 8 total time points per patient. The Qiagen DNeasy Blood extraction kit was used to purify genomic DNA from total PBMCs and tumor samples. PBMCs were collected pretreatment and during treatment and were isolated and stored as previously described. This TCR was sampled from a man in his fifties with urothelial cancer. The sample here was PBMCs, taken around atezolizumab (anti-PD-L1) treatment.

The DNA is as follows: TGTGCCAGCAGTCCGTGGACTAGCGGGGCCGATTACAATGAGCAGTTCTTC. It translates as CASSPWTSGADYNEQFF. The V gene is TRBV27 and the J gene is TRBJ2-1; TRBD2 lines up with 12 middle nucleotides. CDR1 and CDR2, per the germline V gene (reference sequence), are MNHEY and SMNVEV. The germline V and J ends show losses of 5 bases and 4 bases respectively, and no gene match explains 9 bases of the junction. The CDR3 contains 17 residues, cysteine and phenylalanine counted. Here the CDR3 DNA is all that survives: 51 bases in frame from base 1.